A single sample is the source of the 27 T cell receptor beta chains below, sequenced in a study of cytomegalovirus exposure and HLA in healthy donors. PCR involved 60 Vbeta and 13 Jbeta primers. Generated by immunoSEQ multiplex PCR, the TCRdb table keeps only in-frame clones and is missing some. The table lists about 110,000 clones, roughly three quarters of them singletons, with 6.2% in the top ten. Sequenced: PBMCs. These receptors all stem from a man aged 30 to 45 in good health and CMV-seropositive.

CDR3 DNA sequence: TGCGCCAGCAGCGGGGAAGGGGGCTTATTGGACACTGAAGCTTTCTTT. Translation gives CASSGEGGLLDTEAFF. The V call is TRBV5-1, the J call TRBJ1-1, with TRBD1 matching over 7 bases. Germline trimming cut 4 bases from V and 3 bases from J; bases unmatched to any gene: 12. The germline CDR1 and CDR2 sequences are SGHRS and YFSETQ. The CDR3 runs 16 residues.

The J gene is TRBJ1-1, the V gene TRBV9, with D uncertain. Germline CDR1 and CDR2: SGDLS and YYNGEE. Trimming stripped 2 bases from V and 0 bases from J, with 8 bases between. The length of the CDR3 is 14 residues. The CDR3 loop reads CASSVAELNTEAFF. CDR3 DNA sequence: TGTGCCAGCAGCGTGGCCGAATTGAACACTGAAGCTTTCTTT.

The rearrangement uses TRBV6-1 and TRBJ1-4, with 7 nucleotides matching TRBD1. CDR1 MNHNS and CDR2 SASEGT come from the germline V gene. The J segment lost 4 bases and the V segment lost 6 bases, leaving 8 bases of the junction unmatched. This CDR3 has 15 amino acids. The CDR3: CASRKSGGYNEKLFF. The CDR3 nucleotides are TGTGCCAGCAGGAAGTCAGGGGGTTATAATGAAAAACTGTTTTTT.

In DNA form, the CDR3 reads TGCGCCAGCAGCCCGGGGGTCGCCAATCCTGGAAACACCATATATTTT. It codes for CASSPGVANPGNTIYF. The gene calls are TRBV5-1 and TRBJ1-3; D may be TRBD1 (5 bases). Germline assignment: CDR1 SGHRS and CDR2 YFSETQ. V shed 4 bases and J shed 2 bases, with 16 bases lying between them. There are 16 residues in the CDR3.

The chain joins TRBV18 to TRBJ1-5, with TRBD1 identical over 8 bases. This CDR3 spans 17 amino acids. Per germline, CDR1 KGHSH and CDR2 LQKENI. With V trimmed by 2 bases and J by 5 bases, 11 bases remained unmatched. The CDR3 DNA sequence: TGTGCCAGCTCACCAACAGCGGACAGGGTCCCCGATCAGCCCCAGCATTTT. This sequence encodes CASSPTADRVPDQPQHF. Variable domain in full (rest from reference TRBV18 and TRBJ1-5): NAGVMQNPRHLVRRRGQEARLRCSPMKGHSHVYWYRQLPEEGLKFMVYLQKENIIDESGMPKERFSAEFPKEGPSILRIQQVVRGDSAAYFCASSPTADRVPDQPQHFGDGTRLSIL.

This clone was detected a few times. J is TRBJ1-1 and V is TRBV30; 12 nucleotides line up with TRBD1. Germline CDR1 reads GTSNPN; CDR2 reads SVGIG (reference sequence). V lost 8 bases to trimming and J lost 4 bases; unmatched junction nucleotides: 11. CDR3 length equals 15 residues. The CDR3 spells CAATGTGGFGTEAFF. In DNA, the CDR3 is TGTGCCGCGACCGGGACAGGGGGCTTTGGCACTGAAGCTTTCTTT.

The chain joins TRBV2 to TRBJ2-7; D unclear. The CDR3 length is 11 residues. V was clipped by 5 bases and J by 5 bases, with 7 bases between them. The germline gives CDR1 SNHLY, CDR2 FYNNEI. CDR3 sequence reads: CASSPQNEQYF. The CDR3 bases are TGTGCCAGCAGTCCTCAGAACGAGCAGTACTTC.

The CDR3 bases are TGTGCCAGCAGCTCCTTCGGACATAGCTACAATGAGCAGTTCTTC. It is translated as CASSSFGHSYNEQFF. The chain employs TRBV13 and TRBJ2-1, with TRBD1 as a possible D gene (5 bases). V was cut by 4 bases and J by 3 bases, with 13 bases left in between. CDR1 is PRHDT, CDR2 FYEKMQ, per germline (reference sequence). The CDR3 is 15 residues long.

The chain employs TRBV5-5 and TRBJ2-1; TRBD2 is a possible D gene (5 bases). The CDR3 length is 12 residues. Germline CDR1 and CDR2: SGHKS and YYEKEE (reference sequence). Trimming took off 1 base at V and 8 bases at J, with 7 bases between the two ends. The CDR3 bases are TGTGCCAGCAGCTTGATGGGAGATGAGCAGTTCTTC. Translating it yields CASSLMGDEQFF.

In its sample, this clone was seen a few times. This chain links TRBV27 with TRBJ2-1; 11 bases align to TRBD2. The germline gives CDR1 MNHEY, CDR2 SMNVEV (reference sequence). V lost 3 bases and J lost 6; bases outside the gene matches: 13. This CDR3 is 18 amino acids long. The CDR3: CASSFLFGGTSGFNEQFF. CDR3 DNA: TGTGCCAGCAGTTTCCTTTTTGGAGGGACTAGCGGTTTCAATGAGCAGTTCTTC.

The chain has TRBV19 and TRBJ1-5, with D possibly TRBD1 on 6 matching bases. Germline V lookup: CDR1 LNHDA, CDR2 SQIVND (reference sequence). The CDR3 contains 18 residues. With 4 bases removed from V and 0 bases from J, the gap between germline ends came to 19 bases. CDR3 nucleotide sequence: TGTGCCAGTAGTACCCTGAGGGGGGGAAGGGATAGCAATCAGCCCCAGCATTTT. Amino acid sequence: CASSTLRGGRDSNQPQHF.

The chain joins TRBV25-1 to TRBJ2-3, with D perhaps matching TRBD2 (6 bases). Trimming left V 4 bases short and J 6 bases short, with 20 bases between. Germline CDR1 reads MGHDK; CDR2 reads SYGVNS. CDR3 length equals 16 residues. The CDR3 region has the DNA TGTGCCAGCAGTGCCCTCGGGACTGGCAGAGGGGATACGCAGTATTTT. Protein: CASSALGTGRGDTQYF.

The V call is TRBV5-8, the J call TRBJ2-7; 10 nucleotides match TRBD1. The CDR3 consists of 16 residues. V shed 4 bases and J 1 base; nucleotides not matched to a gene: 8. The germline CDR1 and CDR2 sequences are SGHTS and YDEGEE. This CDR3 is CASSLDRDRGSYEQYF. CDR3 nucleotide sequence: TGTGCCAGCAGCCTCGACCGGGACAGGGGTTCCTACGAGCAGTACTTC.

The rearrangement joins TRBV14 to TRBJ1-1; weak D call: TRBD1 (5 bases). Germline CDR1 SGHDN, CDR2 FVKESK. CDR3 length: 16 residues. V was shortened by 4 bases and J by 0 bases, with 15 bases between the two germline ends. CDR3 sequence reads: CASSPLAGDMNTEAFF. CDR3 in DNA: TGTGCCAGCAGCCCGTTAGCGGGGGATATGAACACTGAAGCTTTCTTT.

The chain links TRBV5-5 to TRBJ1-2; D is undetermined. The V end was cut by 0 bases, the J end by 1 base, with 7 bases between. CDR1 SGHKS and CDR2 YYEKEE come from the germline V gene (reference sequence). The CDR3 contains 14 residues. The CDR3 bases are TGTGCCAGCAGCTTGGTCACTGATAACTATGGCTACACCTTC. It is translated as CASSLVTDNYGYTF.

The rearrangement joins TRBV19 to TRBJ1-1; TRBD1 matches 8 bases. Looked up from germline, CDR1 is LNHDA and CDR2 is SQIVND (reference sequence). This CDR3 has 11 amino acids. With 9 bases clipped from V and 7 bases from J, the junction kept 4 bases outside the gene matches. CDR3 in amino acids: CASLDRVEAFF. CDR3 nucleotide sequence: TGTGCCAGCCTGGACAGGGTTGAAGCTTTCTTT.

This clone was observed a few times. V is TRBV4-3 and J is TRBJ2-7; 14 bases are a match to TRBD2. The germline V gene encodes CDR1 LGHNA and CDR2 YSLEER. J was trimmed by 3 bases and V by 4 bases; bases with no gene match: 5. The CDR3 totals 16 residues. The CDR3 protein is CASSPGLAGAYYEQYF. Written as DNA, the CDR3 is TGCGCCAGCAGCCCGGGACTAGCGGGGGCATACTACGAGCAGTACTTC.

The CDR3 loop is CASSVVGRVGNSPLHF. CDR3 sequence (DNA): TGTGCCAGCAGCGTAGTGGGCAGGGTGGGCAATTCACCCCTCCACTTT. J is TRBJ1-6 and V is TRBV9, with TRBD1 as a possible D gene (5 bases). CDR1 and CDR2 (germline): SGDLS, YYNGEE. V lost 0 bases to trimming and J lost 7 bases, with 14 bases between them. The CDR3 sequence is 16 residues long.

The chain carries TRBV19 and TRBJ2-6; no clear D. V was clipped by 5 bases and J by 2 bases, with 10 bases between them. Germline-derived CDR1 and CDR2 are LNHDA and SQIVND (reference sequence). The CDR3 sequence is 15 residues long. Here the CDR3 reads CASSLTEAGANVLTF. The CDR3 DNA reads TGTGCCAGTAGTCTCACTGAAGCTGGGGCCAACGTCCTGACTTTC.

The chain recombines TRBV13 with TRBJ2-1; TRBD2 agrees at 10 bases. The germline gives CDR1 PRHDT, CDR2 FYEKMQ (reference sequence). The CDR3 has 14 residues. With 4 bases clipped from V and 8 bases from J, the junction kept 5 bases outside the gene matches. The CDR3 spells CASSSGTSVHEQFF. The CDR3 nucleotides read TGTGCCAGCAGCTCCGGGACTAGCGTCCATGAGCAGTTCTTC.

The rearrangement links TRBV27 to TRBJ1-2; no clear D. This CDR3 region has 15 residues. Trimming left V 6 bases short and J 2 bases short, with 16 bases between. CDR1 and CDR2 from the germline V gene are MNHEY and SMNVEV (reference sequence). The CDR3 spells CASSPVGEPNYGYTF. CDR3 nucleotide sequence: TGTGCCAGCAGCCCAGTCGGGGAACCCAACTATGGCTACACCTTC.

The CDR3: CASSARTGNDGDQYF. CDR3 nucleotides: TGTGCCAGCAGCGCGCGTACAGGGAACGATGGAGACCAGTACTTC. This chain links TRBV9 with TRBJ2-5, with a possible D match to TRBD1 (6 bases). The CDR3 covers 15 residues. The germline gives CDR1 SGDLS, CDR2 YYNGEE. The V gene lost 3 bases and the J gene lost 10 bases, with 22 bases spanning the gap.

The sample holds a few counts of this clone. The J gene is TRBJ1-4, the V gene TRBV4-1; D unresolved. Germline V CDR1 and CDR2: MGHRA, YSYEKL. The CDR3 spans 15 residues. V was cut by 4 bases and J by 0 bases, with 9 bases left in between. CDR3 in DNA: TGCGCCAGCAGCCCCCAGGAGGCAACTAATGAAAAACTGTTTTTT. Translation: CASSPQEATNEKLFF.

This clone was seen only once. CDR3 sequence (DNA): TGTGCCAGCAGTACGCCGGGACAGCAAGAGACCCAGTACTTC. Its translation is CASSTPGQQETQYF. The genes are TRBV27 and TRBJ2-5; the match to TRBD1 covers 7 bases. The germline V gene has CDR1 MNHEY and CDR2 SMNVEV (reference sequence). After removal of 5 bases from V and 2 bases from J, the junction contained 5 bases not matched to a gene. The CDR3 extends over 14 amino acids.

The chain joins TRBV9 to TRBJ1-6; 8 positions match TRBD1. Per the germline V gene, CDR1 is SGDLS and CDR2 is YYNGEE. The CDR3 is 15 residues long. V gave up 2 bases and J gave up 9 bases; unmatched junction bases: 7. CDR3 nucleotides: TGTGCCAGCAGCGTCTCCGGGACAGGCTCTTCACCCCTCCACTTT. Its protein product is CASSVSGTGSSPLHF.

The chain recombines TRBV30 with TRBJ1-1, with D perhaps matching TRBD1 (5 bases). V gave up 2 bases and J gave up 1 base, with 11 bases separating them. Germline V lookup: CDR1 GTSNPN, CDR2 SVGIG (reference sequence). The length of the CDR3 is 14 residues. The CDR3 nucleotides read TGTGCCTGGAGTTTACGGGGGGGGAACACTGAAGCTTTCTTT. It encodes CAWSLRGGNTEAFF. Complete variable domain (other parts from reference TRBV30 and TRBJ1-1): SQTIHQWPATLVQPVGSPLSLECTVEGTSNPNLYWYRQAAGRGLQLLFYSVGIGQISSEVPQNLSASRPQDRQFILSSKKLLLSDSGFYLCAWSLRGGNTEAFFGQGTRLTVV.

This clone was detected a few times. The rearrangement uses TRBV7-9 and TRBJ1-2; no firm D call. V was pared by 3 bases and J by 4 bases, with 6 bases between. The germline V gene has CDR1 SEHNR and CDR2 FQNEAQ (reference sequence). CDR3 length equals 12 residues. CDR3: CASSFTSYGYTF. In nucleotides, the CDR3 is TGTGCCAGCAGCTTCACCAGCTATGGCTACACCTTC.